This entry is about one TCR beta chain. Antigen: not known. Germline V gene lookup returns CDR1 MNHEY and CDR2 SMNVEV (reference sequence). The CDR3 has 15 residues. TCRdb reanalyzed the 5' RACE reads, giving one entry per CDR3 protein sequence and no DNA. In all, the sample yields under 200,000 distinct CDR3 sequences. The data stem from a study of T cells expressing NK-cell markers. Background on the study: Eight donors were sequenced, seven testing HCMV-seropositive and one testing seronegative.

Study-level findings and limits: HCMV specificity of the expanded NKG2C+ T cell clones stayed unclear.

The chain has TRBV27 and TRBJ2-7; the TCRdb D gene call, TRBD2, has no DNA to confirm it. The source is a woman aged 18 to 75 in good health. The material sequenced was blood T cells: a sorted CD56 or NKG2C T cell subset, CD4+ or CD8+ T cells, or bulk PBMC T cells (not recorded which). The CDR3 protein is CASNSPGSHSYEQYF.